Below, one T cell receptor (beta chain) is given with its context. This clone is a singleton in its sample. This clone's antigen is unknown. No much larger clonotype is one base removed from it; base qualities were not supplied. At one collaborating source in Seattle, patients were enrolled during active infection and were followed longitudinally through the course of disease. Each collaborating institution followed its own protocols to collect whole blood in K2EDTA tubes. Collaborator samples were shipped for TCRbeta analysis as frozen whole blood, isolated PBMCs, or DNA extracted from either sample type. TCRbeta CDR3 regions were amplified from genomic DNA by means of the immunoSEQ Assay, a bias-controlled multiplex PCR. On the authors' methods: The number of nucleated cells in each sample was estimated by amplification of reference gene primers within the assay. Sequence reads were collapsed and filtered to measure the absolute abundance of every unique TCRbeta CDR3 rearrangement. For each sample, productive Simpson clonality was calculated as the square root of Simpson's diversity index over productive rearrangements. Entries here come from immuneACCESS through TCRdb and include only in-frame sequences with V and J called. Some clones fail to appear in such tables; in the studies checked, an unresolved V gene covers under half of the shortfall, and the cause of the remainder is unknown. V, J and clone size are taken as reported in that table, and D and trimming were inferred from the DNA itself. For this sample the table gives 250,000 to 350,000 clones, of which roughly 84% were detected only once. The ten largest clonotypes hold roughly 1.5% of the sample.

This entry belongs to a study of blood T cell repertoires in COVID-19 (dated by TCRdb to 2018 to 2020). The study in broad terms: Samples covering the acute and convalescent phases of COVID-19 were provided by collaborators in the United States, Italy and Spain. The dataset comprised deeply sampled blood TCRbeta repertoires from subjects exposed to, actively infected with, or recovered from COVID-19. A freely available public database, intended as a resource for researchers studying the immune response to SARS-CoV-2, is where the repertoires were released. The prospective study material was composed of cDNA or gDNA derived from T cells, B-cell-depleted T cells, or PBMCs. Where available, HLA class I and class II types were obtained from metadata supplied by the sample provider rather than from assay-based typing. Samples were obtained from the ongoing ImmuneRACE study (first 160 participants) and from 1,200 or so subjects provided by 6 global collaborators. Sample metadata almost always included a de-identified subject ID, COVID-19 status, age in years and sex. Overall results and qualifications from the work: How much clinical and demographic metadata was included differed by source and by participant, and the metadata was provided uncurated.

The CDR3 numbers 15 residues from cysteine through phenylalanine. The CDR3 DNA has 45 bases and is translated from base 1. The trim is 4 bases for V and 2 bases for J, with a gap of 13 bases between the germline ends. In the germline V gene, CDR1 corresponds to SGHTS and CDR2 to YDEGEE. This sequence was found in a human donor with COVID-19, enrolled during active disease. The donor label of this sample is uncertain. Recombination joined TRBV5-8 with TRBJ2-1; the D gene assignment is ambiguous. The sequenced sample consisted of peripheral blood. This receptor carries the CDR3 CASSPRLAAYNEQFF. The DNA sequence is TGTGCCAGCAGCCCACGACTTGCCGCCTACAATGAGCAGTTCTTC. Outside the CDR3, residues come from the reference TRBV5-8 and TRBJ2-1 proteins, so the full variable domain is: EAGVTQSPTHLIKTRGQQATLRCSPISGHTSVYWYQQALGLGLQFLLWYDEGEERNRGNFPPRFSGRQFPNYSSELNVNALELEDSALYLCASSPRLAAYNEQFFGPGTRLTVL.